The 12 T cell receptor beta chains in this list originate from one sample, sequenced in a study of blood T cell repertoires in COVID-19. The assay was immunoSEQ multiplex PCR, and TCRdb's table has in-frame clones only and misses some. The table includes around 290,000 clones, 70% to 90% detected once. The sample comprised peripheral blood. All receptors derive from a woman in her 70s with COVID-19, enrolled during active disease.

The chain uses TRBV4-3 and TRBJ1-3; D ambiguous. V dropped 3 bases and J dropped 0 bases, with 6 bases sitting between them. Germline V lookup: CDR1 LGHNA, CDR2 YSLEER. The CDR3 runs to 14 residues. The DNA for the CDR3 is TGCGCCAGCAGCCAGTCGTACTCTGGAAACACCATATATTTT. Translation gives CASSQSYSGNTIYF.

V and J are TRBV19 and TRBJ2-7, with 14 bases identical to TRBD2. The length of the CDR3 is 17 residues. Germline CDR1 and CDR2: LNHDA and SQIVND (reference sequence). The V segment lost 5 bases and the J segment 5 bases; nucleotides outside the gene matches: 11. CDR3 bases: TGTGCCAGTAGTCCCGGACTAGCGGGGGGATCTTTCAACGAGCAGTACTTC. Amino acids: CASSPGLAGGSFNEQYF.

Comment on this clone: Other DNA variants within this sample encode the same CDR3. The V call is TRBV13, the J call TRBJ2-7, with 12 nucleotides matching TRBD2. Looked up from germline, CDR1 is PRHDT and CDR2 is FYEKMQ (reference sequence). V gave up 3 bases and J gave up 5 bases; unmatched junction bases: 5. The CDR3 is 15 amino acids. CDR3 sequence reads: CASSLTSGGSNEQYF. DNA of the CDR3: TGTGCCAGCAGCTTGACTAGCGGGGGCTCGAACGAGCAGTACTTC. Complete variable domain (other parts from reference TRBV13 and TRBJ2-7): AAGVIQSPRHLIKEKRETATLKCYPIPRHDTVYWYQQGPGQDPQFLISFYEKMQSDKGSIPDRFSAQQFSDYHSELNMSSLELGDSALYFCASSLTSGGSNEQYFGPGTRLTVT.

The V gene is TRBV5-6, the J gene TRBJ1-3, with a weak D call TRBD1 (5 bases). Per germline, CDR1 SGHDT and CDR2 YYEEEE. The V end lost 0 bases, the J end lost 0 bases, and 13 bases lay between the germline ends. The CDR3 extends over 17 amino acids. As DNA, the CDR3 is TGTGCCAGCAGCTTGGTAGACAGCCGGGTCTCTGGAAACACCATATATTTT. Amino acid sequence: CASSLVDSRVSGNTIYF.

The chain joins TRBV6-1 to TRBJ2-2; the match to TRBD1 covers 8 bases. Germline lookup yields CDR1 MNHNS and CDR2 SASEGT. The CDR3 is 16 amino acids. J was trimmed by 6 bases and V by 3 bases; bases with no gene match: 9. DNA of the CDR3: TGTGCCAGCAGTGAGAAGGGTCAGGGGGCACCCGGGGAGCTGTTTTTT. Translated: CASSEKGQGAPGELFF.

The chain uses TRBV19 and TRBJ2-1, with 10 bases aligning to TRBD1. The CDR3 runs 15 residues. V was clipped by 7 bases and J by 0 bases; unmatched bases: 3. Germline values: CDR1 LNHDA, CDR2 SQIVND (reference sequence). CDR3 coding DNA: TGTGCCAGTACCCGACAGGGGGCCTCCTACAATGAGCAGTTCTTC. It yields the protein CASTRQGASYNEQFF.

The DNA for the CDR3 is TGCAGTGCTAAAGGGGGTACTGAAGCTTTCTTT. Amino acids: CSAKGGTEAFF. V and J are TRBV20-1 and TRBJ1-1; D may be TRBD1 (6 bases). In germline, CDR1 is DFQATT, CDR2 SNEGSKA (reference sequence). Trimming left V 4 bases short and J 5 bases short, with 8 bases between. The CDR3 runs 11 residues.

The genes are TRBV2 and TRBJ1-5; D remains ambiguous. Germline V gives CDR1 SNHLY, CDR2 FYNNEI. V was pared by 2 bases and J by 4 bases, with 6 bases between. This CDR3 is 13 amino acids long. The CDR3 coding sequence is TGTGCCAGCAGTGAATCTCGGAATCAGCCCCAGCATTTT. It translates to CASSESRNQPQHF.

The V and J genes are TRBV18 and TRBJ1-4; D call uncertain. This CDR3 region has 16 residues. The germline V and J ends were trimmed by 3 bases and 0 bases, with 11 bases remaining between them. Germline lookup yields CDR1 KGHSH and CDR2 LQKENI. CDR3 in DNA: TGTGCCAGCTCACCGTACCGGGAAGCAACTAATGAAAAACTGTTTTTT. Its translation is CASSPYREATNEKLFF.

This chain links TRBV29-1 with TRBJ2-3; 10 positions agree with TRBD2. Germline lookup yields CDR1 SQVTM and CDR2 ANQGSEA. The CDR3 runs 15 residues. V shed 4 bases and J 4 bases; nucleotides not matched to a gene: 8. In DNA form, the CDR3 reads TGCAGCGTTGGATCTAGCGGGGGTATCGCAGATACGCAGTATTTT. Its protein is CSVGSSGGIADTQYF.

In DNA, the CDR3 is TGTGCCAGCTCTCCCGGGACAGGCCCCCCTACGAACACTGAAGCTTTCTTT. Translating gives CASSPGTGPPTNTEAFF. V gene TRBV18 combines with J gene TRBJ1-1; 8 nucleotides line up with TRBD1. J gave up 1 base and V 6 bases, and 13 bases lay outside the gene matches. There are 17 residues in the CDR3. The germline gives CDR1 KGHSH, CDR2 LQKENI.

The chain couples TRBV7-9 to TRBJ2-1; 8 bases are a match to TRBD2. Trimming cost V 8 bases and J 16 bases; bases outside gene matches: 10. The CDR3 extends over 11 amino acids. Germline loops: CDR1 SEHNR, CDR2 FQNEAQ (reference sequence). The CDR3 spells CASPPSGGIFF. CDR3 in DNA: TGTGCCAGCCCTCCCAGCGGGGGCATATTCTTC.